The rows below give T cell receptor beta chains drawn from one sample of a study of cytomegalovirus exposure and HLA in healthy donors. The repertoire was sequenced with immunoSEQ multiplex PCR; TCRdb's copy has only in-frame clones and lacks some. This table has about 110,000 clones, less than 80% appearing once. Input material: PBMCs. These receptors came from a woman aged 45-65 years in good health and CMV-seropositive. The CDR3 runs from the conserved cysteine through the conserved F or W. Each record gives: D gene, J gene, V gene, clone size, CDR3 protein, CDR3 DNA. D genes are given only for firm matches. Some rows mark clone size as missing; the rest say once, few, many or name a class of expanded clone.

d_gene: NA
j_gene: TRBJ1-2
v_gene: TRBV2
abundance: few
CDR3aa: CASSQGLFDGYTF
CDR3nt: TGTGCCAGCAGCCAGGGACTCTTCGATGGCTACACCTTC

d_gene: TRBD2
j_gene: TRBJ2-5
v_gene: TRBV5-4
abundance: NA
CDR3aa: CASSPGGQETQYF
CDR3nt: TGTGCCAGCAGCCCCGGGGGGCAAGAGACCCAGTACTTC

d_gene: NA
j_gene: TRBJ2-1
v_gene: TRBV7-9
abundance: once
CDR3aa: CAGRSGVEQFF
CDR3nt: TGTGCCGGCCGATCGGGAGTTGAGCAGTTCTTC

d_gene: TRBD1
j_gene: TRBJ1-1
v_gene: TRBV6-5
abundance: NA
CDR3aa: CASRTDRGQVAFF
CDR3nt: TGTGCCAGCAGGACCGACAGGGGGCAGGTAGCTTTCTTT

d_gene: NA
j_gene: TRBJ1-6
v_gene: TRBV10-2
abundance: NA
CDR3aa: CASSEQFTRPNSPLHF
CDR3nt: TGCGCCAGCAGTGAGCAGTTCACCAGGCCAAATTCACCCCTCCACTTT

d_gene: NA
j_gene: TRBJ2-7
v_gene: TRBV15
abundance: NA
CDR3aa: CATSRDFQGGGEQYF
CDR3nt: TGTGCCACCAGCAGAGATTTCCAGGGTGGGGGGGAGCAGTACTTC

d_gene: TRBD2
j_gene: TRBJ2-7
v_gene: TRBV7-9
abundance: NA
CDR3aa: CSSSLGGGGAFDEQYF
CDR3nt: TGTTCCAGCAGCTTAGGTGGCGGGGGGGCGTTCGACGAGCAGTACTTC

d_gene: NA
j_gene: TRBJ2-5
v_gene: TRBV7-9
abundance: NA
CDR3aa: CASSSPTRDQETQYF
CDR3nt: TGTGCCAGCAGCTCTCCGACCCGGGACCAAGAGACCCAGTACTTC

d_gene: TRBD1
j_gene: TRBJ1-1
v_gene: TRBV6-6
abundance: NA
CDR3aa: CASSYSGTGNTEAFF
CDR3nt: TGTGCCAGCAGTTACTCGGGGACAGGGAACACTGAAGCTTTCTTT

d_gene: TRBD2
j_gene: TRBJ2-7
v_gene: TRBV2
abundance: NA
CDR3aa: CASSEREGLREQYF
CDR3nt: TGTGCCAGCAGTGAGCGGGAGGGCCTACGGGAGCAGTACTTC

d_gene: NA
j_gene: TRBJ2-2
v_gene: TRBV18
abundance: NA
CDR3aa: CASSSGANTGELFF
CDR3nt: TGTGCCAGCTCCTCGGGGGCGAACACCGGGGAGCTGTTTTTT

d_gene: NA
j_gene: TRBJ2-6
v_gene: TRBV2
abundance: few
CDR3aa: CASLGDLHSGANVLTF
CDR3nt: TGTGCCAGTTTAGGGGACTTACACTCTGGGGCCAACGTCCTGACTTTC

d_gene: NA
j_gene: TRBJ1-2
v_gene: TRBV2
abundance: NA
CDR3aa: CASSSFVRSNYGYTF
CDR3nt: TGTGCCAGCAGCAGTTTCGTCAGATCTAACTATGGCTACACCTTC

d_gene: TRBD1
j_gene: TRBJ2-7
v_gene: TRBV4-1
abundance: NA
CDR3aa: CASSQDEGAGYEQYF
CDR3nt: TGCGCCAGCAGCCAAGATGAGGGGGCAGGCTACGAGCAGTACTTC

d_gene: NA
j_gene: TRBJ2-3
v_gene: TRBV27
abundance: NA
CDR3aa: CASRTTLGADTQYF
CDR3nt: TGTGCCAGCCGGACTACTCTTGGGGCAGATACGCAGTATTTT

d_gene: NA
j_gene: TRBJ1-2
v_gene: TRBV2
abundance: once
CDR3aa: CAGGTEGGYTF
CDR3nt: TGTGCCGGGGGGACGGAGGGGGGCTACACCTTC

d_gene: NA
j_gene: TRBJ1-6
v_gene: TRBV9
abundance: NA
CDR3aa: CASSSRQANNSPLHF
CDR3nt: TGTGCCAGCAGCTCCCGACAGGCAAATAATTCACCCCTCCACTTT

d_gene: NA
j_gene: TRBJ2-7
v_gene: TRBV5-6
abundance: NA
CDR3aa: CASTRERSYEQYF
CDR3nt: TGTGCCAGCACCCGGGAGAGGAGTTACGAGCAGTACTTC

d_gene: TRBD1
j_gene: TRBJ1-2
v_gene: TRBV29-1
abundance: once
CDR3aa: CSVGQGLNYGYTF
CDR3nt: TGCAGCGTCGGACAGGGCTTAAACTATGGCTACACCTTC

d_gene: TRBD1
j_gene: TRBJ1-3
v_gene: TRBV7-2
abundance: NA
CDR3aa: CASSHRGPGNTIYF
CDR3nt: TGTGCCAGCAGCCACAGGGGGCCAGGAAACACCATATATTTT

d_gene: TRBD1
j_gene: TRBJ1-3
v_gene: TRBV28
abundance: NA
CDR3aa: CASSLRQGASGGNTIYF
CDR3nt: TGTGCCAGCAGTTTAAGACAGGGGGCGTCGGGTGGAAACACCATATATTTT

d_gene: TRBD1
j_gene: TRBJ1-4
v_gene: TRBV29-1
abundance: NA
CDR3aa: CSVEGAASNEKLFF
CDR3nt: TGCAGCGTCGAGGGGGCAGCATCTAATGAAAAACTGTTTTTT

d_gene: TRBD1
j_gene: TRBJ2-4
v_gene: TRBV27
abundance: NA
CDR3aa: CASRPGTGGAKNIQYF
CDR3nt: TGCGCCAGCAGGCCTGGGACAGGGGGTGCCAAAAACATTCAGTACTTC

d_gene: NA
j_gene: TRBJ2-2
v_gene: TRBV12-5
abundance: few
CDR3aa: CATRHDTNTGELFF
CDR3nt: TGTGCCACCCGGCATGACACTAACACCGGGGAGCTGTTTTTT

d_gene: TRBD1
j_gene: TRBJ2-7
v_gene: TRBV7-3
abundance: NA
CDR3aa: CASSLRAGGAYEQYF
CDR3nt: TGTGCCAGCAGCTTAAGAGCAGGGGGCGCTTACGAGCAGTACTTC